The rows below give T cell receptor beta chains drawn from one sample of a study of monozygotic twins with inflammatory bowel disease. With the 5' RACE reads reprocessed, TCRdb shows one record per CDR3 protein and no DNA. The listing contains about 99,000 distinct CDR3 sequences. Sequenced: blood. Receptors were obtained from a human donor with ulcerative colitis or Crohn's disease, or a healthy co-twin of an affected twin (not recorded which). Both conserved end residues are part of each CDR3. The order of the fields is J gene, V gene, CDR3 protein.

TRBJ1-3 TRBV7-8 CASSPSGGRSGNTIYF
TRBJ1-4 TRBV24-1 CATSDADAKGANEKLFF
TRBJ2-7 TRBV5-5 CASSLVQTHEQYF
TRBJ1-5 TRBV27 CASSLLGEEGQPQHF
TRBJ2-3 TRBV12-3/TRBV12-4 CASSDTDTQYF
TRBJ2-2 TRBV18 CASSPDRGLTGELFF
TRBJ2-5 TRBV5-1 CASRPAGPRQETQYF
TRBJ2-7 TRBV20-1 CSARAPNGDEQYF
TRBJ2-5 TRBV9 CASSVSGSGGYQETQYF
TRBJ2-1 TRBV28 CASSLEQNNEQFF
TRBJ2-2 TRBV20-1 CSAREGGSLWELFF
TRBJ1-2 TRBV5-6 CASSQRGGYTF